These 17 T cell receptor beta chains were all obtained from the same sample, sequenced in a study of cytomegalovirus exposure and HLA in healthy donors. The primer mix had 60 Vbeta and 13 Jbeta primers. The assay was immunoSEQ multiplex PCR, and TCRdb's table has in-frame clones only and misses some. The sample includes some 150,000 clones, 60% to 85% of them seen just once. The sequenced sample consisted of PBMCs. The receptor set was obtained from a woman aged 40 to 55 in good health and CMV-seronegative.

The V and J genes are TRBV6-5 and TRBJ2-7; weak D call: TRBD2 (5 bases). Trimming stripped 0 bases from V and 2 bases from J, with 14 bases between. Looked up from germline, CDR1 is MNHEY and CDR2 is SVGAGI. The CDR3 extends over 16 amino acids. CDR3 region: CASSYSTRRVAYEQYF. In DNA form, the CDR3 reads TGTGCCAGCAGTTACTCGACGCGGCGGGTGGCCTACGAGCAGTACTTC.

This clone was seen once. This rearrangement joins TRBV6-6 to TRBJ1-5; tentatively, D is TRBD1 (6 bases). CDR1 MNHNY and CDR2 SVGAGI come from the germline V gene (reference sequence). This CDR3 has 14 residues. With 7 bases removed from V and 4 bases from J, the gap between germline ends came to 14 bases. The DNA for the CDR3 is TGTGCCAGCATCACAGGGCCGTCGAATCAGCCCCAGCATTTT. Amino acid sequence: CASITGPSNQPQHF.

This chain connects TRBV5-1 to TRBJ2-5, with 7 bases that match TRBD2. J was trimmed by 2 bases and V by 3 bases; bases with no gene match: 1. Germline V gene lookup returns CDR1 SGHRS and CDR2 YFSETQ. The CDR3 sequence is 13 residues long. This CDR3 is CASSSGGQETQYF. The CDR3 DNA reads as TGCGCCAGCAGCTCGGGGGGACAAGAGACCCAGTACTTC.

The chain links TRBV19 to TRBJ1-5; D not certain. V was pared by 5 bases and J by 2 bases, with 10 bases between. This CDR3 contains 14 residues. Germline V gives CDR1 LNHDA, CDR2 SQIVND (reference sequence). The CDR3 bases are TGTGCCAGTAGTGAGAACGCTGGCAATCAGCCCCAGCATTTT. The encoded protein is CASSENAGNQPQHF. The variable domain in full, completed from reference TRBV19 and TRBJ1-5, reads DGGITQSPKYLFRKEGQNVTLSCEQNLNHDAMYWYRQDPGQGLRLIYYSQIVNDFQKGDIAEGYSVSREKKESFPLTVTSAQKNPTAFYLCASSENAGNQPQHFGDGTRLSIL.

The V gene is TRBV28, the J gene TRBJ2-5; D not certain. The CDR3 length is 14 residues. The V end lost 0 bases, the J end lost 1 base, and 6 bases lay between the germline ends. The V gene's germline CDR1 is MDHEN and CDR2 SYDVKM. CDR3 nucleotides: TGTGCCAGCAGTTTATGGCGCGCCCAAGAGACCCAGTACTTC. It codes for CASSLWRAQETQYF. The full variable domain, rest sourced from reference TRBV28 and TRBJ2-5, is DVKVTQSSRYLVKRTGEKVFLECVQDMDHENMFWYRQDPGLGLRLIYFSYDVKMKEKGDIPEGYSVSREKKERFSLILESASTNQTSMYLCASSLWRAQETQYFGPGTRLLVL.

This chain uses TRBV5-4 with TRBJ2-4, with D tentatively TRBD1 (5 bases). This CDR3 has 16 residues. Germline V gene lookup returns CDR1 SGHNT and CDR2 YYREEE (reference sequence). V gave up 5 bases and J gave up 3 bases, with 18 bases separating them. As DNA, the CDR3 is TGTGCCAGCAGTACTGCAGGGAATCTGGTCAAAAACATTCAGTACTTC. Amino acids: CASSTAGNLVKNIQYF.

Details on this clone: This specimen includes other DNA sequences encoding the same CDR3. The chain joins TRBV11-2 to TRBJ1-2; 7 positions match TRBD1. CDR3 length: 13 amino acids. The V gene end was trimmed by 3 bases and the J gene end by 3 bases; junction bases not matched to a gene: 1. Looked up from germline, CDR1 is SGHAT and CDR2 is FQNNGV. The CDR3 region has the DNA TGTGCCAGCAGCTTGGGGACAGACTATGGCTACACCTTC. Protein: CASSLGTDYGYTF.

This chain's CDR3 is CASRFFNRDSGFF. The CDR3 nucleotides read TGTGCCAGCAGGTTCTTCAACCGGGACTCCGGGTTCTTC. This chain connects TRBV5-6 to TRBJ2-1; D possibly corresponds to TRBD2 (6 bases). Germline CDR1 is SGHDT and CDR2 is YYEEEE. The V end lost 5 bases, the J end lost 15 bases, and 21 bases lay between the germline ends. The CDR3 has 13 amino acids.

The chain links TRBV5-1 to TRBJ2-7; perhaps TRBD1 as D (6 bases). The CDR3 contains 14 residues. V was cut by 0 bases and J by 5 bases, with 12 bases left in between. From germline, CDR1 is SGHRS and CDR2 YFSETQ. Written as DNA, the CDR3 is TGCGCCAGCAGCTTGGGAGGGGGTGTCGACGAGCAGTACTTC. Its translation is CASSLGGGVDEQYF.

The chain recombines TRBV4-1 with TRBJ1-1; 9 bases agree with TRBD1. This CDR3 is 15 amino acids long. Germline V gene lookup returns CDR1 MGHRA and CDR2 YSYEKL. V lost 0 bases and J lost 4; bases outside the gene matches: 3. The CDR3: CASSQEGQGGTEAFF. The CDR3 DNA reads as TGCGCCAGCAGCCAAGAGGGACAGGGCGGCACTGAAGCTTTCTTT.

This chain connects TRBV6-5 to TRBJ2-6; D might be TRBD1 (6 bases). Trimming took 4 bases from V and 2 from J, leaving 9 bases between them. The CDR3 loop spans 15 amino acids. Looked up from germline, CDR1 is MNHEY and CDR2 is SVGAGI. The CDR3 loop reads CASSWAGAGANVLTF. The DNA of the CDR3 is TGTGCCAGCAGTTGGGCAGGGGCTGGGGCCAACGTCCTGACTTTC.

The rearrangement uses TRBV5-1 and TRBJ2-5; the D gene is possibly TRBD2 (6 bases). V was clipped by 6 bases and J by 4 bases, with 16 bases between them. This CDR3 has 14 amino acids. CDR1 is SGHRS and CDR2 is YFSETQ in the germline V gene. The CDR3 DNA is TGCGCCAGCATGGCCGGGGGAAGGTTAGAGACCCAGTACTTC. As protein: CASMAGGRLETQYF. The whole variable domain, remainder taken from reference TRBV5-1 and TRBJ2-5, is KAGVTQTPRYLIKTRGQQVTLSCSPISGHRSVSWYQQTPGQGLQFLFEYFSETQRNKGNFPGRFSGRQFSNSRSEMNVSTLELGDSALYLCASMAGGRLETQYFGPGTRLLVL.

V usage is TRBV10-3 and J usage is TRBJ2-1; D perhaps matches TRBD2 (6 bases). The CDR3 has 17 residues. V was trimmed by 4 bases and J by 9 bases, leaving 25 bases between them. Looked up from germline, CDR1 is ENHRY and CDR2 is SYGVKD. This CDR3 reads CAISARTGSEASGEQFF. The CDR3 nucleotides read TGTGCCATCAGTGCGAGGACCGGGAGCGAGGCTTCAGGTGAGCAGTTCTTC.

This rearrangement joins TRBV5-1 to TRBJ1-1; TRBD1 is a possible D gene (6 bases). Germline values: CDR1 SGHRS, CDR2 YFSETQ. CDR3 length: 19 residues. V was trimmed by 4 bases and J by 6 bases, leaving 31 bases between them. The CDR3, as DNA: TGCGCCAGCAGCCCCTCGTCTTCTGAAAGGTGGGGGCGAGGGGCTGAAGCTTTCTTT. Protein product: CASSPSSSERWGRGAEAFF.

V and J are TRBV5-6 and TRBJ2-1; TRBD1 matches at 7 bases. V shed 5 bases and J 9 bases; nucleotides not matched to a gene: 11. From germline, CDR1 is SGHDT and CDR2 YYEEEE. The length of the CDR3 is 14 residues. The CDR3 loop reads CASRREGARSEQFF. The CDR3 nucleotides read TGTGCCAGCAGGCGCGAGGGGGCGCGGAGTGAGCAGTTCTTC.

The J gene is TRBJ1-1, the V gene TRBV4-2; D may be TRBD1 (5 bases). This CDR3 has 15 residues. The V end was cut by 2 bases, the J end by 4 bases, with 14 bases between. Germline-derived CDR1 and CDR2 are LGHNA and YNFKEQ. The CDR3 DNA sequence: TGTGCCAGCAGCCAACAGCAGGGAAGGCCCACTGAAGCTTTCTTT. Protein product: CASSQQQGRPTEAFF.

The chain carries TRBV5-5 and TRBJ2-5; maybe TRBD1 (6 bases). In germline, CDR1 is SGHKS, CDR2 YYEKEE (reference sequence). The CDR3 has 13 amino acids. Trimming stripped 2 bases from V and 5 bases from J, with 10 bases between. The CDR3: CASSFNRVETQYF. The CDR3 bases are TGTGCCAGCAGCTTTAACAGGGTCGAGACCCAGTACTTC.